The 12 T cell receptor beta chains presented below share a single source sample, sequenced in a study of T-cell memory formation after mild COVID-19 (TCRdb year 2021). Library construction relied on 5' RACE. Sequenced on an Illumina NovaSeq 6000. The public reads were run again by TCRdb, first through fastp at Q25 and then through MiXCR, and only productive beta chains were kept. Rows are unified per CDR3 protein, each entry keeping the most common DNA and genes. Counted in this sample were about 100,000 distinct CDR3 sequences; roughly 10% of them appeared once. Together, the top ten hold 40% of the sample. Sequenced: PBMCs or a T cell subset sorted from them (not recorded which). The receptors were gathered from a man aged 18-30 years who had mild COVID-19 (a few samples of this study predate the infection). The sample titles of this study are shuffled in the database, so cell type and time point are left out; the donor was told from shared clones.

The J gene is TRBJ2-3, the V gene TRBV7-9; 10 positions match TRBD1. Germline V gene sequence: CDR1 SEHNR, CDR2 FQNEAQ (reference sequence). The CDR3 contains 14 residues. V lost 5 bases, J lost 5 bases, and 4 bases stayed unmatched. The CDR3 is CASSERTGGDTQYF. The CDR3 DNA reads as TGTGCCAGCAGCGAAAGGACAGGGGGAGATACGCAGTATTTT.

The chain uses TRBV20-1 and TRBJ2-7; D remains ambiguous. CDR1 is DFQATT and CDR2 is SNEGSKA in the germline V gene (reference sequence). This CDR3 spans 13 amino acids. With 3 bases removed from V and 0 bases from J, the gap between germline ends came to 9 bases. CDR3 DNA: TGCAGTGCTAGGCCAGGAAGCTCCTACGAGCAGTACGTC. It is translated as CSARPGSSYEQYV.

The chain employs TRBV7-9 and TRBJ2-3; TRBD2 is a possible D gene (5 bases). CDR3 size: 15 residues. V was clipped by 1 base and J by 1 base, with 9 bases between them. Germline lookup yields CDR1 SEHNR and CDR2 FQNEAQ (reference sequence). CDR3 sequence: CASSLVMGGTDTQYF. CDR3 coding DNA: TGTGCCAGCAGCTTAGTCATGGGAGGCACAGATACGCAGTATTTT.

The rearrangement uses TRBV5-1 and TRBJ2-4; 10 nucleotides match TRBD1. CDR1 SGHRS and CDR2 YFSETQ come from the germline V gene. The length of the CDR3 is 16 residues. J was trimmed by 9 bases and V by 3 bases; bases with no gene match: 12. The CDR3 DNA sequence: TGCGCCAGCAGCTCTCGACAGGGGGCAACAGGTAGCATTCAGTACTTC. It codes for CASSSRQGATGSIQYF.

The V and J genes are TRBV7-9 and TRBJ2-3, with TRBD1 matching 9 bases. The CDR3 runs 16 residues. CDR1 and CDR2 from the germline V gene are SEHNR and FQNEAQ (reference sequence). Germline trimming cut 5 bases from V and 1 base from J; bases unmatched to any gene: 7. CDR3 nucleotide sequence: TGTGCCAGCAGCACGACCCGGGACAGGGGCACAGATACGCAGTATTTT. This sequence encodes CASSTTRDRGTDTQYF.

This chain joins TRBV20-1 and TRBJ2-1, with a tentative D call TRBD1 (5 bases). Germline CDR1 is DFQATT and CDR2 is SNEGSKA (reference sequence). V was pared by 5 bases and J by 8 bases, with 16 bases between. This CDR3 has 13 residues. Here the CDR3 reads CSARHQQGDEQFF. The CDR3 region has the DNA TGCAGTGCTCGACATCAACAAGGGGATGAGCAGTTCTTC.

The chain recombines TRBV27 with TRBJ2-5; 14 positions match TRBD2. This CDR3 has 17 amino acids. V was clipped by 6 bases and J by 5 bases; unmatched bases: 11. Germline CDR1 and CDR2: MNHEY and SMNVEV (reference sequence). The CDR3 loop is CASSLLTSGGAEETQYF. Written as DNA, the CDR3 is TGTGCCAGCAGCTTACTGACTAGCGGGGGGGCCGAGGAGACCCAGTACTTC.

The CDR3 here is CASSLRLLAGSRYRGDTQYF. CDR3 coding DNA: TGTGCCAGCAGCTTAAGATTACTAGCGGGGTCACGTTACCGAGGAGATACGCAGTATTTT. V gene TRBV7-2 combines with J gene TRBJ2-3; 10 bases fit TRBD2. Trimming took 2 bases from V and 5 from J; bases not matched to a gene: 19. Germline V gene sequence: CDR1 SGHTA, CDR2 FQGNSA. There are 20 residues in the CDR3.

The table lists this clonotype with a few counts. The CDR3 coding sequence is TGTGCCAGCAGTCCTCGGACAGTTCAGCCGGGCTACACCTTC. Amino acids: CASSPRTVQPGYTF. V gene TRBV12-3 or TRBV12-4 combines with J gene TRBJ1-2, with D perhaps matching TRBD1 (6 bases). Trimming took off 5 bases at V and 8 bases at J, with 18 bases between the two ends. This CDR3 has 14 residues.

The V call is TRBV6-5, the J call TRBJ2-6; D unresolved. V dropped 6 bases and J dropped 0 bases, with 9 bases sitting between them. Germline assignment: CDR1 MNHEY and CDR2 SVGAGI. The CDR3 loop spans 15 amino acids. The CDR3 DNA reads as TGTGCCAGCAGCCCGATCAACTCTGGGGCCAACGTCCTGACTTTC. Its protein is CASSPINSGANVLTF.

V usage is TRBV5-6 and J usage is TRBJ1-1; 8 bases are shared with TRBD1. Per germline, CDR1 SGHDT and CDR2 YYEEEE. Trimming took 4 bases from V and 4 from J; bases not matched to a gene: 6. The CDR3 contains 14 residues. CDR3: CASSGRGHGTEAFF. CDR3 coding DNA: TGTGCCAGCAGCGGCAGGGGGCATGGCACTGAAGCTTTCTTT.

Only a few counts were recorded for this clonotype. As DNA, the CDR3 is TGTGCCAGCAGCTTAGTGGCGGGGGGCCTCACAGATACGCAGTATTTT. It is translated as CASSLVAGGLTDTQYF. The V gene is TRBV7-9, the J gene TRBJ2-3; 8 nucleotides align to TRBD2. CDR1 is SEHNR and CDR2 is FQNEAQ in the germline V gene (reference sequence). J gave up 2 bases and V 1 base, and 5 bases lay outside the gene matches. There are 16 residues in the CDR3.